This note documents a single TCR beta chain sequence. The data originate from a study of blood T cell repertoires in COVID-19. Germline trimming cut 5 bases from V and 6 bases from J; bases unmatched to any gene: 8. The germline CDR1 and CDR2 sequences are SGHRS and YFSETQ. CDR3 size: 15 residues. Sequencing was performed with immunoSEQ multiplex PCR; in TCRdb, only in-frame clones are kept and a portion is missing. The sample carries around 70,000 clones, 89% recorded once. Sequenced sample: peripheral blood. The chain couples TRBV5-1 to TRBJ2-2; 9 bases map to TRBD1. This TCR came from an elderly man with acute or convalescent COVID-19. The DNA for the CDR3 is TGCGCCAGCAGTTTTACAGGGGGCATCTCCGGGGAGCTGTTTTTT. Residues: CASSFTGGISGELFF.